This TCR beta chain was observed in a study of blood T cell repertoires in COVID-19. Across the study: In each case, the material was cDNA or gDNA derived from T cells, B-cell-depleted T cells, or PBMCs.

This clone is a singleton in its sample. An end of the junction does not agree with germline; a read error may underlie this. The germline gives CDR1 SQVTM, CDR2 ANQGSEA. The CDR3 is made up of 12 amino acids. As processed by the authors: Amplification of reference gene primers provided the estimated nucleated cell counts. The table came from immunoSEQ multiplex PCR; TCRdb's copy has only in-frame clones and leaves some out. The V and J calls and clone size are taken from that table; D and trimming were inferred from the DNA. The sample comprises 200,000 to 300,000 clones, more than 75% of which are singletons, and under 9% rests with the top ten.

This clonotype was obtained from a woman aged 65 to 85 with active or convalescent COVID-19. Sequencing was carried out using peripheral blood. The chain has TRBV29-1 and TRBJ1-5; no definite D call. In nucleotides, the CDR3 is TGTTCCCTAGGTGAGGGCAATCAGCCCCAGCATTTT. Residues: CSLGEGNQPQHF.